This T cell receptor (beta chain) is drawn from a study of T cell repertoires in cytomegalovirus infection. Study results and limitations: In two of eight donors, the top clonotype was HLA-C-restricted CMV-specific.

CDR3 length: 15 amino acids. Worth noting for this clonotype: Its cognate antigen is unknown. The junction differs from germline at one of its ends, possibly a read error.

In TCRdb, the reads were re-called with MiXCR into one record per CDR3 protein. The sample consists of about 900,000 distinct CDR3 sequences, under 40% of them appearing once. The TCR sequence derives from a human donor in good health (CMV status not recorded). Some clones in this sample may be carry-over from other donors' samples. The V gene is TRBV12-3 or TRBV12-4, the J gene TRBJ2-1; 9 bases match TRBD2. The sample here was cultured CD8+ T cells from PBMCs, taken from culture after CMV antigen stimulation. In nucleotides, the CDR3 is TGTGCCGGCAGTTTAGAGGCGGGGGGGATGAATGAGCAGTTCTTC. Translation gives CAGSLEAGGMNEQFF.